This TCR beta chain was observed in a study of OX40 agonist ivuxolimab in advanced cancers. Regarding the research as a whole: Ivuxolimab was a fully human IgG2 agonistic monoclonal antibody targeting the costimulatory receptor OX40 (CD134). Intravenous ivuxolimab was administered to patients every 2 weeks at six dose levels: 0.01, 0.1, 0.3, 1.5, 3 and 10 mg/kg. Of the 50 to 55 dose-escalation patients, hepatocellular carcinoma was present in 19, melanoma in roughly 15, renal cell carcinoma in 9 and head and neck cancer in 9. A male proportion of 82.7% and a mean age of approximately 60 years, ranging from 23 to 79, were recorded for the dose-escalation cohort. Patients were allowed to have had prior anti-PD-1, anti-PD-L1 or anti-CTLA-4 therapy, and 40% of the dose-escalation patients had previously received checkpoint inhibitors. Three dose-escalation patients achieved partial responses, one with hepatocellular carcinoma and two with cutaneous melanoma. Peripheral TCRbeta sequencing aimed to test whether ivuxolimab altered TCR sequence diversity and caused clonal T-cell expansion. The monotherapy dose-escalation portion (N of about 50 patients) of the phase I ivuxolimab trial is reported in the paper. Summary of the overall study and its limitations: At doses of 0.1 to 3.0 mg/kg, clonal expansion of both CD4+ and CD8+ blood T cells was observed from baseline to week 6. On average, CD8+ T cells showed more expanded clones than CD4+ T cells after ivuxolimab. Low levels of normalized T-cell clonal expansion were also seen in some patients who did not respond. In partial responders in the 0.1-3.0 mg/kg groups, normalized peripheral clonal expansion was found to be among the lowest, especially among CD8+ T cells. The antigen specificity of the peripheral T cells that underwent clonal expansion was not determined.

Patients with a history of autoimmune disease or receiving systemic immunosuppression were excluded from the trial. Peripheral blood for TCR sequencing was collected from all dose cohorts at baseline, on cycle 4 day 1, and on cycle 7 day 1. Samples were obtained from an open-label, multicenter, first-in-human phase I dose-escalation trial of ivuxolimab. Adults with locally advanced or metastatic melanoma, renal cell carcinoma, hepatocellular carcinoma or head and neck squamous cell carcinoma were enrolled in the trial. Before TCR sequencing, CD4+ T cells and CD8+ T cells were sorted from peripheral blood as separate populations. The CDR3 holds 15 amino acids from the cysteine to the phenylalanine. Here the CDR3 DNA is all that survives: 45 bases in frame from base 1. The germline V gene (reference sequence) specifies LNHDA as CDR1 and SQIVND as CDR2. For this chain, trimming is 6 bases at the V end and 2 bases at the J end, and the number of junction bases without a gene match is 8.

For sequencing of the TCRbeta CDR3 region, genomic DNA was extracted from the sorted cells. The immunoSEQ Assay was used to sequence the TCRbeta CDR3 regions. The table was pulled from immuneACCESS by TCRdb, which kept in-frame rearrangements only. Such tables lose some clones; where checked, under half of the loss comes from unresolved V genes, and the rest has no known cause. This sample has some 41,000 clones in its table, and around 89% of those were observed once. Over 5.5% of the sample lies in the top ten. A note on this clone: Its recognized antigen is unknown. Base-call qualities are not available, and no considerably larger clone is one nucleotide away.

The starting material was CD4+ or CD8+ T cells sorted from blood, obtained in a trial of the OX40 agonist ivuxolimab. This sequence uses TRBV19 and TRBJ2-7, and TRBD1 aligns with 9 junction nucleotides. This TCR was recovered from an adult with an advanced solid tumor such as melanoma, head and neck, liver or kidney cancer. For the CDR3, the sequence is CASSPGTGRPYEQYF. The DNA sequence reads TGTGCCAGTAGCCCTGGGACAGGGAGGCCCTACGAGCAGTACTTC.